One and the same sample provided the 18 T cell receptor beta chains below, sequenced in a study of cytomegalovirus exposure and HLA in healthy donors. PCR was performed using 60 Vbeta and 13 Jbeta primers. Libraries were prepared by immunoSEQ multiplex PCR; TCRdb keeps only in-frame clonotypes and omits some of them. The data hold over 75,000 clones, with around 74% observed a single time. What was sequenced was PBMCs. The receptors originated from a man aged 45-60 years in good health and CMV-seropositive.

This clone was counted only a few times. This chain links TRBV11-1 with TRBJ2-6; 7 positions match TRBD1. V shed 0 bases, J shed 0 bases, and the junction held 5 bases outside the gene matches. The CDR3 has 18 residues. The germline V gene encodes CDR1 SGHAT and CDR2 FQDESV (reference sequence). In DNA form, the CDR3 reads TGTGCCAGCAGCTTAGCAGGGGGCTGGAGCTCTGGGGCCAACGTCCTGACTTTC. It codes for CASSLAGGWSSGANVLTF.

This clone appeared once. Mismatch with germline at one junction end may stem from a read error. The chain links TRBV9 to TRBJ1-5; the match to TRBD1 covers 10 bases. This CDR3 is 15 amino acids long. Germline V gene data show CDR1 as SGDLS and CDR2 as YYNGEE. The CDR3: CASSVGDRGYQPQNF. The CDR3 coding sequence is TGTGCCAGCAGCGTAGGGGACAGGGGTTATCAGCCCCAGAATTTT.

This clone has just one count. The chain links TRBV6-1 to TRBJ2-2, with 7 positions matching TRBD1. This CDR3 spans 15 amino acids. Germline V gene data show CDR1 as MNHNS and CDR2 as SASEGT. Trimming took 4 bases from V and 4 from J; bases not matched to a gene: 6. For the CDR3, the DNA is TGTGCCAGCAGTGGACAGGGAGTAGGCACCGGGGAGCTGTTTTTT. Protein sequence: CASSGQGVGTGELFF.

The chain uses TRBV6-5 and TRBJ2-5; D is possibly TRBD1 (6 bases). Between the trimmed V and J ends, which lost 6 bases and 1 base, there was a span of 9 bases. CDR1 is MNHEY and CDR2 is SVGAGI in the germline V gene. The CDR3 spans 13 residues. CDR3 region: CASSWTAQETQYF. Here the CDR3 DNA reads TGTGCCAGCAGCTGGACAGCCCAAGAGACCCAGTACTTC.

Worth noting for this clone: One end of the junction fails to match germline, which may point to a read error. The chain carries TRBV5-4 and TRBJ1-6; no firm D call. The germline V gene has CDR1 SGHNT and CDR2 YYREEE (reference sequence). The CDR3 totals 13 residues. The CDR3: CASSPGNNSPLNF. The DNA of the CDR3 is TGTGCCAGCAGCCCAGGAAACAATTCACCCCTCAACTTT.

The chain uses TRBV15 and TRBJ1-6; D unresolved. Germline values: CDR1 LNHNV, CDR2 YYDKDF (reference sequence). V was pared by 6 bases and J by 9 bases, with 12 bases between. The CDR3 has 13 residues. CDR3 coding DNA: TGTGCCACCAGGGGCCTGGGTGGTTCACCCCTCCACTTT. Encoded protein: CATRGLGGSPLHF.

This clone appeared a few times. The rearrangement links TRBV27 to TRBJ2-7, with D perhaps TRBD1 (9 bases). The CDR3 runs 17 residues. Germline V gene data show CDR1 as MNHEY and CDR2 as SMNVEV (reference sequence). Trimming shortened V by 6 bases and J by 5 bases, and 26 bases separated the two germline ends. DNA for the CDR3: TGTGCCAGCAGCGGGGGGGCCCCGGGACAGGGCTACCACGAGCAGTACTTC. Residues: CASSGGAPGQGYHEQYF.

Written as DNA, the CDR3 is TGTGCCAGTAGTACCAATTGGGGAGGGCGAGTCACTGAAGCTTTCTTT. Translating gives CASSTNWGGRVTEAFF. The chain recombines TRBV19 with TRBJ1-1; no clear D. The germline CDR1 and CDR2 sequences are LNHDA and SQIVND (reference sequence). Between the trimmed V and J ends, which lost 4 bases and 4 bases, there was a span of 19 bases. The CDR3 sequence is 16 residues long.

CDR3 nucleotide sequence: TGTGCCAGCAGTCGACCAGGGACAGCGACCTACGAGCAGTACTTC. Translated: CASSRPGTATYEQYF. V usage is TRBV27 and J usage is TRBJ2-7; 7 positions match TRBD1. Per the germline V gene, CDR1 is MNHEY and CDR2 is SMNVEV (reference sequence). The CDR3 totals 15 residues. V gave up 5 bases and J gave up 2 bases; unmatched junction bases: 9.

V and J are TRBV27 and TRBJ2-3; 7 bases line up with TRBD1. The CDR3 spans 13 residues. V gave up 6 bases and J gave up 6 bases; unmatched junction bases: 6. Per germline, CDR1 MNHEY and CDR2 SMNVEV (reference sequence). CDR3 in DNA: TGTGCCAGCAGACAGGGGACACAGGATACGCAGTATTTT. Its protein product is CASRQGTQDTQYF.

This clone came up once. J is TRBJ2-7 and V is TRBV4-3; 8 positions match TRBD2. The J segment lost 0 bases and the V segment lost 0 bases, leaving 10 bases of the junction unmatched. CDR1 is LGHNA, CDR2 YSLEER, per germline. This CDR3 is built from 18 residues. The CDR3 coding sequence is TGCGCCAGCAGCCAAGATTACTGGCGGGGGGCCGACTCCTACGAGCAGTACTTC. Protein product: CASSQDYWRGADSYEQYF.

The chain joins TRBV28 to TRBJ2-7, with 7 positions matching TRBD1. Germline CDR1 is MDHEN and CDR2 is SYDVKM. The CDR3 has 16 amino acids. The V segment lost 3 bases and the J segment 0 bases; nucleotides outside the gene matches: 8. The CDR3 sequence: CASSFGATGSSYEQYF. CDR3 nucleotide sequence: TGTGCCAGCAGTTTTGGGGCGACAGGGAGCTCCTACGAGCAGTACTTC.

This chain uses TRBV6-1 with TRBJ2-4; 8 nucleotides agree with TRBD1. Germline trimming cut 8 bases from V and 7 bases from J; bases unmatched to any gene: 7. In germline, CDR1 is MNHNS, CDR2 SASEGT. CDR3 length equals 13 residues. This CDR3 is CASCRQGRNIQYF. As DNA, the CDR3 is TGTGCCAGCTGTAGACAGGGGAGGAACATTCAGTACTTC.

V is TRBV18 and J is TRBJ2-2, with 10 bases fitting TRBD2. V shed 2 bases and J 3 bases; nucleotides not matched to a gene: 3. Germline-derived CDR1 and CDR2 are KGHSH and LQKENI. This CDR3 spans 16 amino acids. CDR3 residues: CASSPRTSGYTGELFF. The CDR3 region has the DNA TGTGCCAGCTCACCAAGGACTAGCGGCTACACCGGGGAGCTGTTTTTT.

This CDR3 reads CASSFRDFLQETQYF. The CDR3, as DNA: TGTGCCAGCAGCTTTAGGGACTTTTTACAAGAGACCCAGTACTTC. The chain is built from TRBV5-6 and TRBJ2-5; D possibly corresponds to TRBD2 (6 bases). The length of the CDR3 is 15 residues. Germline V lookup: CDR1 SGHDT, CDR2 YYEEEE. V was cut by 2 bases and J by 2 bases, with 13 bases left in between.

This clone was picked up a small number of times. This sequence joins TRBV5-1 and TRBJ2-1; 11 bases match TRBD2. The J segment lost 6 bases and the V segment lost 0 bases, leaving 2 bases of the junction unmatched. Per the germline V gene, CDR1 is SGHRS and CDR2 is YFSETQ. This CDR3 region has 15 residues. The CDR3 DNA follows: TGCGCCAGCAGCTTGGGACTAGCGGGGCTCAATGAGCAGTTCTTC. Amino acids: CASSLGLAGLNEQFF.

The CDR3 nucleotides read TGTGCCAGCAGTTTGAGGGGGCGGGTCAGGGACATTCAGTACTTC. Amino acid sequence: CASSLRGRVRDIQYF. The chain employs TRBV28 and TRBJ2-4, with 7 positions matching TRBD1. Germline CDR1 is MDHEN and CDR2 is SYDVKM. This CDR3 has 15 residues. Germline trimming cut 3 bases from V and 8 bases from J; bases unmatched to any gene: 10.

This clone turned up a few times. The chain is built from TRBV20-1 and TRBJ2-7, with D possibly being TRBD1 (6 bases). CDR1 DFQATT and CDR2 SNEGSKA come from the germline V gene (reference sequence). The CDR3 is 10 amino acids. In nucleotides, the CDR3 is TGCAGAAGGACAGTCTACGAGCAGTACTTC. Its protein product is CRRTVYEQYF.